The table lists the clone carrying this T cell receptor beta chain with many counts. The antigen is undetermined. A single record per CDR3 protein comes from TCRdb applying MiXCR to the multiplex PCR reads. This sample has under 85,000 distinct CDR3 sequences, with roughly a fifth found just once. The data were taken from a study of breast tumors, draining lymph nodes, adjacent tissues. Study outcomes and limitations: Tumor TCR diversity was below lymph nodes but above nontumor tissue.

The lymph nodes were axillary draining lymph nodes from breast cancer patients. The CDR3 covers 13 residues. V was pared by 0 bases and J by 5 bases, with 9 bases between. CDR1 SGHNT and CDR2 YYREEE come from the germline V gene (reference sequence). This TCR was recovered from a female donor with breast cancer. Some clones in this sample may be carry-over from other donors' samples. The chain joins TRBV5-4 to TRBJ2-7, with unresolved D. The material sequenced was axillary lymph node tissue. The DNA of the CDR3 is TGTGCCAGCAGCTTGGAGGATGGGGACGAGCAGTACTTC. Protein product: CASSLEDGDEQYF.